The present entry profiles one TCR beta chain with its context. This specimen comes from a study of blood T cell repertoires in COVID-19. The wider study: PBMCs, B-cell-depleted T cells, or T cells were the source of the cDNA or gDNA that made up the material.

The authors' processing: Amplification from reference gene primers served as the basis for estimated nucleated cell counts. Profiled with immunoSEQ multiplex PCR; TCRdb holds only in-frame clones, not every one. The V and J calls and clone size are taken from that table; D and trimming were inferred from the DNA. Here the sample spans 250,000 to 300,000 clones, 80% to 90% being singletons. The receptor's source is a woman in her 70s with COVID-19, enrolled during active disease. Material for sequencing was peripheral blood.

CDR3 coding DNA: TGTGCCAGCAGGCCTCGGGTCCATGAGCAGTTCTTC. It encodes CASRPRVHEQFF. This chain joins TRBV28 and TRBJ2-1, with D unclear. Between the trimmed V and J ends, which lost 6 bases and 8 bases, there was a span of 11 bases. Per germline, CDR1 MDHEN and CDR2 SYDVKM. The CDR3 covers 12 residues.